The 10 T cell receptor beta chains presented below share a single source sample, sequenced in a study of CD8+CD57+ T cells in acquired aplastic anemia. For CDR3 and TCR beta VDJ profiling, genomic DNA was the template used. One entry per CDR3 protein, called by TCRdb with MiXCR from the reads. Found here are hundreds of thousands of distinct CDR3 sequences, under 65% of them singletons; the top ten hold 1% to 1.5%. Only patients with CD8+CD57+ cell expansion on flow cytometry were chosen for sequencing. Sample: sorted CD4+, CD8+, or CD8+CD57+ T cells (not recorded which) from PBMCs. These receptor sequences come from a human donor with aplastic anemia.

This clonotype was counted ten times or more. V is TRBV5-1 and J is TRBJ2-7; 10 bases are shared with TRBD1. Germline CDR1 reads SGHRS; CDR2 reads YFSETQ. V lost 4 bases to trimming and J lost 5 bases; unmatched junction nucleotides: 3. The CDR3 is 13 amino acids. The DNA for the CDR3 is TGCGCCAGCAGCCATGGGACAGGGGACGAGCAGTACTTC. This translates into CASSHGTGDEQYF.

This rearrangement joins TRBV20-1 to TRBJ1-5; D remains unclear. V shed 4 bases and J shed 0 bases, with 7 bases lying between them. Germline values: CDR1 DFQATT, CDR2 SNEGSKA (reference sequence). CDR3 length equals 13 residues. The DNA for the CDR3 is TGCAGTGCTACGGGTGATAGCAATCAGCCCCAGCATTTT. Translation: CSATGDSNQPQHF.

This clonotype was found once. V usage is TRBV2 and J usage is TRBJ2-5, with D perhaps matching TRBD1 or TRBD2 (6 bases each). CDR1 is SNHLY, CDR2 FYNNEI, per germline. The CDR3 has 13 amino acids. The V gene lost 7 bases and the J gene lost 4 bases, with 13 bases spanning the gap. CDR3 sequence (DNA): TGTGCCAGCACGGGGGCAGGCACAGAGACCCAGTACTTC. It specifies CASTGAGTETQYF.

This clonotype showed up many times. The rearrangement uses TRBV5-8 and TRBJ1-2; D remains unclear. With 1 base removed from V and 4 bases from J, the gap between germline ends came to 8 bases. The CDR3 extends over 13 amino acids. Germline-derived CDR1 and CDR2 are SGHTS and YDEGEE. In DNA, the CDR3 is TGTGCCAGCAGCTTGACAGCGAGCTATGGCTACACCTTC. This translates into CASSLTASYGYTF. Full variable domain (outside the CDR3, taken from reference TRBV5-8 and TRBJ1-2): EAGVTQSPTHLIKTRGQQATLRCSPISGHTSVYWYQQALGLGLQFLLWYDEGEERNRGNFPPRFSGRQFPNYSSELNVNALELEDSALYLCASSLTASYGYTFGSGTRLTVV.

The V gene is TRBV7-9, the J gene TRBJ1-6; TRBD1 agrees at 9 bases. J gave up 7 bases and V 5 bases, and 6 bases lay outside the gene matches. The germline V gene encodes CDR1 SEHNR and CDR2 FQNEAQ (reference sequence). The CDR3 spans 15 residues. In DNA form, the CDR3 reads TGTGCCAGCAGCCTCCAGGGACAGGGAAATTCACCCCTCCACTTT. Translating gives CASSLQGQGNSPLHF.

CDR3 amino acids: CSAEQAYGYTF. The CDR3, as DNA: TGCAGTGCTGAGCAGGCCTATGGCTACACCTTC. The chain links TRBV20-1 to TRBJ1-2; D not certain. The CDR3 contains 11 residues. Germline V CDR1 and CDR2: DFQATT, SNEGSKA (reference sequence). V was shortened by 5 bases and J by 4 bases, with 8 bases between the two germline ends.

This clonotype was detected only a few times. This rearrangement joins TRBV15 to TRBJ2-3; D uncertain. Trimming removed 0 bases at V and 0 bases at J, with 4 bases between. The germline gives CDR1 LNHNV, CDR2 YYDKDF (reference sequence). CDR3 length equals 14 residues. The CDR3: CATSREGSTDTQYF. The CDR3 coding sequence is TGTGCCACCAGCAGAGAGGGCAGCACAGATACGCAGTATTTT. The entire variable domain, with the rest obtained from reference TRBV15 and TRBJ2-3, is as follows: DAMVIQNPRYQVTQFGKPVTLSCSQTLNHNVMYWYQQKSSQAPKLLFHYYDKDFNNEADTPDNFQSRRPNTSFCFLDIRSPGLGDTAMYLCATSREGSTDTQYFGPGTRLTVL.

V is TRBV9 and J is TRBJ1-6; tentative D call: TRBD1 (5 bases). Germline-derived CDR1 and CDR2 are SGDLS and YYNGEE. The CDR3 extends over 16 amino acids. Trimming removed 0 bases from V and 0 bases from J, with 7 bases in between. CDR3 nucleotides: TGTGCCAGCAGCGTAGGACAGAGCTCCTATAATTCACCCCTCCACTTT. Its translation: CASSVGQSSYNSPLHF.

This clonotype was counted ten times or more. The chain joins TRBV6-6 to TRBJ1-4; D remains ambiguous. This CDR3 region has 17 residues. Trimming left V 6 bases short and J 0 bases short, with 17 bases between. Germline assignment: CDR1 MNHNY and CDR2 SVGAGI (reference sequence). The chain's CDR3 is CASSPPEGRATNEKLFF. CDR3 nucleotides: TGTGCCAGCAGCCCCCCTGAAGGGAGGGCAACTAATGAAAAACTGTTTTTT.

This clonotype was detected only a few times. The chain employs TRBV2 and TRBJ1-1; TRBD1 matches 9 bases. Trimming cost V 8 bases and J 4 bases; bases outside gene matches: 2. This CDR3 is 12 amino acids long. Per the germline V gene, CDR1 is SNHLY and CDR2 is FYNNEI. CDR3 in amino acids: CASDRGSTEAFF. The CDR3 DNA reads TGTGCCAGCGACAGGGGGTCCACTGAAGCTTTCTTT.